The clone carrying this TCR beta chain was counted only a few times. Its matching antigen is unknown. Profiled with immunoSEQ multiplex PCR; TCRdb holds only in-frame clones, not every one. The sample lists around 300,000 clones; roughly nine tenths were seen once. Germline-derived CDR1 and CDR2 are SGHAT and FQDESV (reference sequence). Trimming removed 2 bases at V and 3 bases at J, with 7 bases between. The CDR3 length is 13 residues. This entry comes from a study of cytomegalovirus exposure and HLA in healthy donors. Points from the study as a whole: Cytomegalovirus status was reportedly diagnosed by the classifier with high sensitivity and specificity. Associated with cytomegalovirus, according to the listing, were 150 to 200 TCR beta chains. In the 95 to 150 validation repertoires, a later analysis found that first-cohort TCR clusters tended to co-occur.

The rearrangement links TRBV11-1 to TRBJ1-1; D gene uncertain. The receptor was isolated from a woman in her twenties or thirties in good health and CMV-seropositive. Sequenced: PBMCs. The CDR3 nucleotides read TGTGCCAGCAGCTTAAGGCGGTACACTGAAGCTTTCTTT. Encoded protein: CASSLRRYTEAFF.